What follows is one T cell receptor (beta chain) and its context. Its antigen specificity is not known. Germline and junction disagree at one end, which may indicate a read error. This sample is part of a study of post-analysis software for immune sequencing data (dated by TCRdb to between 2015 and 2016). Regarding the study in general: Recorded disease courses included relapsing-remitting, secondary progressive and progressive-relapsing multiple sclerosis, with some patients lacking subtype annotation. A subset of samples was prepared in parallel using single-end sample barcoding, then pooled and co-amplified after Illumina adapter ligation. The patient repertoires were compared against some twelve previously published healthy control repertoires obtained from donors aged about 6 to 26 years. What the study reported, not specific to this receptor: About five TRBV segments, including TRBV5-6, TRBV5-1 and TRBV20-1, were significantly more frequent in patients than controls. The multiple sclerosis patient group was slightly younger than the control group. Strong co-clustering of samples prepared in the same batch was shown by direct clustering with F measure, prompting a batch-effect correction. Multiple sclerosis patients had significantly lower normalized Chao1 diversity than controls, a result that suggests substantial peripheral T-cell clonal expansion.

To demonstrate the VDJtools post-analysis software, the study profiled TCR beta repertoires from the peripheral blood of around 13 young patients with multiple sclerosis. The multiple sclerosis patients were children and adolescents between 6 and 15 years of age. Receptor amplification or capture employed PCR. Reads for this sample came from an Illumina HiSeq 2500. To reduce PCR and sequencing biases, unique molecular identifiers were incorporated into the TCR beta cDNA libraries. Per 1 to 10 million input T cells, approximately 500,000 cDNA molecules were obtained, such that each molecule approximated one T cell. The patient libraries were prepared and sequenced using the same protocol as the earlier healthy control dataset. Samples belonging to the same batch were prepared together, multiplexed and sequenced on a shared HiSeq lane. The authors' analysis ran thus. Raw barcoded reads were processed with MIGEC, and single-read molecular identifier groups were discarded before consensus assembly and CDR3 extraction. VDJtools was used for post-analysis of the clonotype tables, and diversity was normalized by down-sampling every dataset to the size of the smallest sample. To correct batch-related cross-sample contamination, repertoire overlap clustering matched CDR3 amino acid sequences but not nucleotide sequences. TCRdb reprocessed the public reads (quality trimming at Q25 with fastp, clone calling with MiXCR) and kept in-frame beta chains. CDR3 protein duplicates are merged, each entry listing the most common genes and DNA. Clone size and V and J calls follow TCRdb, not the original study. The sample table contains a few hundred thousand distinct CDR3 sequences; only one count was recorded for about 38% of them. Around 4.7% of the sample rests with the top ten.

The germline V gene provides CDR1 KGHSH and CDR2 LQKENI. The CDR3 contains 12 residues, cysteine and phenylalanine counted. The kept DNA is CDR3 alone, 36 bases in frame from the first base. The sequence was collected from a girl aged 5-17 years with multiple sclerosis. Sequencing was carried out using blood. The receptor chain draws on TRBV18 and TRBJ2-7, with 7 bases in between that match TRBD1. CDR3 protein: CASPPPGGEQYF. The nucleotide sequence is TGTGCCAGCCCACCACCAGGGGGCGAGCAGTACTTC.